This T cell receptor (beta chain) originates from a study of post-analysis software for immune sequencing data. The overall study: Relapsing-remitting, secondary progressive and progressive-relapsing forms made up the multiple sclerosis disease courses.

CDR3 size: 12 residues. Per the germline V gene, CDR1 is SGHTA and CDR2 is FQGNSA. The V end lost 3 bases, the J end lost 7 bases, and 7 bases lay between the germline ends. Study results and caveats: When patients were compared with controls, about five TRBV segments were more frequent, TRBV5-6, TRBV5-1 and TRBV20-1 among them. By F measure, samples from a shared preparation batch strongly co-clustered.

This clonotype came up a few times. Its antigen remains unknown. cDNA libraries of TCR beta carried unique molecular identifiers. T cells numbering roughly 1 to 10 million yielded 500,000 or so cDNA molecules. TCRdb itself ran the PCR reads through MiXCR, one entry per CDR3 protein. The sample includes roughly 400,000 distinct CDR3 sequences, approximately 39% of them seen just once. Sequenced input: blood. The sequence derives from a girl aged 2 to 10 with multiple sclerosis. The chain joins TRBV7-2 to TRBJ2-1; D remains unclear. The CDR3 loop reads CASSLGLNEQFF. The CDR3 DNA is TGTGCCAGCAGCTTGGGCCTTAATGAGCAGTTCTTC. Based on the CDR3 plus reference TRBV7-2 and TRBJ2-1, the full variable domain is GAGVSQSPSNKVTEKGKDVELRCDPISGHTALYWYRQSLGQGLEFLIYFQGNSAPDKSGLPSDRFSAERTGGSVSTLTIQRTQQEDSAVYLCASSLGLNEQFFGPGTRLTVL.